Here is one T cell receptor beta chain with its context. The antigen is not known. An end of the junction does not agree with germline; a read error may underlie this. These data originate in a study of blood T cells in healthy people across ages. Study-level results: It was held that the diversity estimates obtained from one million T cells were underestimates. Per million T cells, TCR beta diversity dropped roughly linearly as age increased.

Germline lookup yields CDR1 MNHEY and CDR2 SMNVEV (reference sequence). The CDR3 loop spans 15 amino acids. Total RNA extracted from each sample amounted to at least 5 micrograms. Sample-barcoded 5' priming and a J-beta primer mix drove a second PCR of about 7 to 11 cycles. A template-switch adaptor with 12 random nucleotides tagged each cDNA molecule. TCRdb re-called the 5' RACE reads through MiXCR, storing one row per CDR3 protein. The sample lists about 1 million distinct CDR3 sequences; less than 50% were seen once. The chain recombines TRBV27 with TRBJ2-3; D gene uncertain. Sequencing was carried out using blood. This clonotype was sampled from a woman aged 55-70 years in good health. For the CDR3, the DNA is TGTGCCAGCAGTTTAATCCGCACGACCACAGATACGCGGTATTTT. This codes for CASSLIRTTTDTRYF.